This entry lists 16 T cell receptor beta chains sequenced from one sample in a study of shared clonotypes between healthy human individuals. Repertoires were generated with immunoSEQ multiplex PCR, while TCRdb's copy carries only in-frame clones and drops some. The sample has about 1.4 million clones, over 95% seen once. The sequenced sample consisted of naive CD4+ T cells sorted from blood. As to subset: CD45RA+ positively selected. Receptors were obtained from a man between 25 and 39 years old in good health.

The chain uses TRBV28 and TRBJ2-1; tentatively, D is TRBD1 (5 bases). Germline V gene lookup returns CDR1 MDHEN and CDR2 SYDVKM. Trimming removed 6 bases from V and 9 bases from J, with 9 bases in between. The CDR3 spans 11 residues. Written as DNA, the CDR3 is TGTGCCAGCAGCCTGACAGTTGAGCAGTTCTTC. The encoded protein is CASSLTVEQFF.

This chain uses TRBV11-2 with TRBJ1-1; possibly TRBD1 for D (5 bases). V shed 1 base and J shed 1 base, with 7 bases lying between them. The CDR3 consists of 14 residues. Germline-derived CDR1 and CDR2 are SGHAT and FQNNGV. The CDR3 DNA reads as TGTGCCAGCAGCTTAGCAGGGTGGAACACTGAAGCTTTCTTT. Translation gives CASSLAGWNTEAFF.

This clone was counted between two and nine times. The rearrangement joins TRBV7-2 to TRBJ2-7, with 12 bases fitting TRBD2. The CDR3 extends over 16 amino acids. CDR1 is SGHTA, CDR2 FQGNSA, per germline. Unmatched junction bases numbered 11, after V lost 5 bases and J lost 6 bases. DNA for the CDR3: TGTGCCAGCAGCATCCTAGCGGGAGGGCCCTCTCGCGAGCAGTACTTC. Protein: CASSILAGGPSREQYF.

The V call is TRBV19, the J call TRBJ2-6; 7 nucleotides agree with TRBD1. With V trimmed by 7 bases and J by 1 base, 7 bases remained unmatched. CDR3 length: 16 residues. Germline CDR1 reads LNHDA; CDR2 reads SQIVND (reference sequence). DNA of the CDR3: TGTGCCAGTAAAGGGACAGCAGCTTCTGGGGCCAACGTCCTGACTTTC. It specifies CASKGTAASGANVLTF.

Remarks on this clone: The germline gene is not matched at one end of the junction; a read error may be the cause. The rearrangement joins TRBV27 to TRBJ2-3; the D is unclear. This CDR3 region has 12 residues. Germline loops: CDR1 MNHEY, CDR2 SMNVEV (reference sequence). CDR3 amino acids: CASSRSIDTQYF. The CDR3 nucleotides read TGTGCCAGCAGTCGGAGCATAGATACGCAGTATTTT.

The chain couples TRBV7-9 to TRBJ2-7; 9 bases fit TRBD2. The V gene's germline CDR1 is SEHNR and CDR2 FQNEAQ (reference sequence). V lost 5 bases, J lost 4 bases, and 12 bases stayed unmatched. The CDR3 has 16 amino acids. CDR3 sequence (DNA): TGTGCCAGCAGCCCTGTTGGTAGCGGGAGTAAGTACGAGCAGTACTTC. Its translation: CASSPVGSGSKYEQYF.

This clone was found once. CDR3 loop: CASSPLFGTGVNEQYF. In nucleotides, the CDR3 is TGTGCCAGCTCACCCCTATTTGGGACAGGGGTCAACGAGCAGTACTTC. The J gene is TRBJ2-7, the V gene TRBV18; 10 bases match TRBD1. V shed 3 bases and J 5 bases; nucleotides not matched to a gene: 10. From germline, CDR1 is KGHSH and CDR2 LQKENI. CDR3 length: 16 amino acids.

In regard to this clone: Other DNA sequences in the same sample also yield this CDR3. This sequence joins TRBV7-9 and TRBJ1-4; D unresolved. Germline CDR1 SEHNR, CDR2 FQNEAQ (reference sequence). Trimming removed 6 bases at V and 8 bases at J, with 4 bases between. The CDR3 totals 10 residues. The CDR3 protein is CASRGEKLFF. CDR3 bases: TGTGCCAGCAGAGGAGAAAAACTGTTTTTT.

V and J are TRBV28 and TRBJ2-7; 9 nucleotides line up with TRBD1. CDR1 is MDHEN and CDR2 is SYDVKM in the germline V gene. The V and J ends lost 5 bases and 4 bases, in that order; junction bases with no gene match: 9. This CDR3 region has 15 residues. CDR3: CASSVRDRGTYEQYF. CDR3 nucleotide sequence: TGTGCCAGCAGTGTCCGAGACAGGGGGACTTACGAGCAGTACTTC.

The chain employs TRBV11-2 and TRBJ2-1, with 11 bases that match TRBD2. V gave up 5 bases and J gave up 9 bases; unmatched junction bases: 12. The germline V gene has CDR1 SGHAT and CDR2 FQNNGV. The CDR3 runs to 16 residues. CDR3 protein: CASSMIAGGPYGEQFF. In nucleotides, the CDR3 is TGTGCCAGCAGCATGATAGCGGGAGGGCCGTATGGTGAGCAGTTCTTC.

The chain combines TRBV5-5 with TRBJ2-5; either TRBD1 or TRBD2 may fit D (5 bases each). There are 14 residues in the CDR3. Germline CDR1 reads SGHKS; CDR2 reads YYEKEE (reference sequence). Between the trimmed V and J ends, which lost 0 bases and 6 bases, there was a span of 12 bases. Here the CDR3 reads CASSLDAGTKTQYF. Here the CDR3 DNA reads TGTGCCAGCAGCTTGGACGCCGGGACGAAGACCCAGTACTTC.

In regard to this clone: Other DNA variants within this sample encode the same CDR3. V is TRBV6-5 and J is TRBJ2-1; possible D gene TRBD1, 6 bases. This CDR3 contains 11 residues. Germline loops: CDR1 MNHEY, CDR2 SVGAGI. V was pared by 5 bases and J by 7 bases, with 6 bases between. The CDR3 DNA is TGTGCCAGCAGTAGGGGGAATGAGCAGTTCTTC. It specifies CASSRGNEQFF.

The rearrangement uses TRBV27 and TRBJ1-2; D not resolved. The CDR3 totals 13 residues. V lost 0 bases, J lost 6 bases, and 8 bases lay in between. Germline V gene lookup returns CDR1 MNHEY and CDR2 SMNVEV (reference sequence). CDR3 in DNA: TGTGCCAGCAGTTTATCTAGGGAAGATGGCTACACCTTC. Protein: CASSLSREDGYTF.

This chain connects TRBV4-3 to TRBJ2-1, with 7 bases matching TRBD2. Germline trimming cut 4 bases from V and 6 bases from J; bases unmatched to any gene: 15. There are 17 residues in the CDR3. Germline V gene data show CDR1 as LGHNA and CDR2 as YSLEER. CDR3 loop: CASSRKIGASGFNEQFF. Written as DNA, the CDR3 is TGCGCCAGCAGCCGGAAGATAGGGGCTAGCGGATTCAATGAGCAGTTCTTC.

The V gene is TRBV5-1, the J gene TRBJ1-1; no definite D call. Germline lookup yields CDR1 SGHRS and CDR2 YFSETQ. V gave up 4 bases and J gave up 0 bases, with 13 bases separating them. This CDR3 is built from 15 residues. In DNA form, the CDR3 reads TGCGCCAGCAGCCAGCAATGGGGAATGAACACTGAAGCTTTCTTT. It codes for CASSQQWGMNTEAFF.

The V call is TRBV7-6, the J call TRBJ2-1; no definite D call. With 3 bases removed from V and 8 bases from J, the gap between germline ends came to 11 bases. The CDR3 extends over 13 amino acids. Germline lookup yields CDR1 SGHVS and CDR2 FNYEAQ. CDR3 coding DNA: TGTGCCAGCAGCTTCCAGACCTGGGATGAGCAGTTCTTC. The encoded protein is CASSFQTWDEQFF.